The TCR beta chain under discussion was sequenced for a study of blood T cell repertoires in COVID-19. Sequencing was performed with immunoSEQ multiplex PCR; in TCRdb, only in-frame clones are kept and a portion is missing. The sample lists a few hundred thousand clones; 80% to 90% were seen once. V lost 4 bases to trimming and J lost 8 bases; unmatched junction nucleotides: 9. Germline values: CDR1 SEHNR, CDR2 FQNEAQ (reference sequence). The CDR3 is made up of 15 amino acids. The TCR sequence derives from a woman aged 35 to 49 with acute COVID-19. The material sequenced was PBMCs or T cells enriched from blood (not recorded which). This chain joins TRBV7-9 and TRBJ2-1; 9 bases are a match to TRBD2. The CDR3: CASSSSLAGAHEQFF. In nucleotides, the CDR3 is TGTGCCAGCAGCTCCTCCTTAGCGGGAGCCCATGAGCAGTTCTTC. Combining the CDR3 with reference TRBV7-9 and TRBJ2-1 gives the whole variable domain DTGVSQNPRHKITKRGQNVTFRCDPISEHNRLYWYRQTLGQGPEFLTYFQNEAQLEKSRLLSDRFSAERPKGSFSTLEIQRTEQGDSAMYLCASSSSLAGAHEQFFGPGTRLTVL.